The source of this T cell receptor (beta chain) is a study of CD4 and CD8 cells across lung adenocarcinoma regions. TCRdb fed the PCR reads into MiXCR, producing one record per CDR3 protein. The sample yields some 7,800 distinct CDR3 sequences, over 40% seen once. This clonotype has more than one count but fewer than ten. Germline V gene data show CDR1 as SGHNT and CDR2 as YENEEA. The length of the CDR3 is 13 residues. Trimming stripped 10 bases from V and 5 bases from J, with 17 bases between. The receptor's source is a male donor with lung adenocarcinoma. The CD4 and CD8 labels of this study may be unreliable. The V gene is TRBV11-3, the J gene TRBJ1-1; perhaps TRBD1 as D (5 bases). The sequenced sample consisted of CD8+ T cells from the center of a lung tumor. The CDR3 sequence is CATTMEEGTEAFF. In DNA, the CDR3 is TGTGCCACCACGATGGAGGAGGGGACTGAAGCTTTCTTT.